The rows below give T cell receptor beta chains drawn from one sample of a study of blood T cell repertoires in COVID-19. Only in-frame clones appear in the TCRdb table, and some are missing; sequencing was by immunoSEQ multiplex PCR. The top ten clones hold approximately 18% of a sample with roughly 120,000 clones, 70% to 90% of them seen once. Sequencing used peripheral blood. These receptors originate from a woman aged 60-70 years with acute or convalescent COVID-19. Each CDR3 is given without its conserved first and last residue.

J,V,CDR3
TRBJ2-6,TRBV5-4,ASHRGTGANVLT
TRBJ1-5,TRBV2,ASNQGGNGNQPQH
TRBJ1-1,TRBV6-5,ASSKSGTGGREAF
TRBJ1-6,TRBV5-1,ASSFQGQGAESPLH
TRBJ2-1,TRBV7-2,ASSPGTGPSNEQF
TRBJ1-1,TRBV7-9,ASSFQENTEAF
TRBJ1-3,TRBV5-1,ASSLGSRDSSGNTIY
TRBJ1-4,TRBV28,ASRDRGRGAEKLF
TRBJ1-1,TRBV5-1,ASSLIPGTFNTEAF
TRBJ1-6,TRBV3-1/TRBV3-2,ASSQGQGSSPLH
TRBJ2-7,TRBV5-1,ASSLASRLAGGPYEQY
TRBJ1-1,TRBV30,AWTGRAVAF
TRBJ1-6,TRBV11-2,ASSPALNSPLH
TRBJ2-1,TRBV6-2/TRBV6-3,ASSYKTRTGLVYNEQF
TRBJ2-3,TRBV3-1/TRBV3-2,ASRTSGTDTQY
TRBJ1-5,TRBV11-2,ASSLDHGGNQPQH
TRBJ2-3,TRBV11-2,ASSNGATSTDTQY
TRBJ1-1,TRBV18,ASSPPQDPDEAF
TRBJ1-2,TRBV3-1/TRBV3-2,ASSQVVRGGYT
TRBJ1-1,TRBV5-1,ASSLDQVTEAF
TRBJ2-1,TRBV7-9,ASSPGTSTYNEQF
TRBJ1-2,TRBV12-3/TRBV12-4,ASSPDRDYGYT
TRBJ1-1,TRBV9,ASSVGTAHTEAF
TRBJ1-1,TRBV5-1,ASSSQGTEAF
TRBJ1-5,TRBV27,ASRPVGNQPQH
TRBJ1-1,TRBV6-6,ASSYGSTEAF
TRBJ1-4,TRBV2,ASSLEEPGIEKLF
TRBJ1-4,TRBV18,ASSSGLRGSNEKLF
TRBJ2-3,TRBV11-2,ASRPGLAGGTDTQY
TRBJ2-7,TRBV7-2,ASSLGPPRLAGAYEQY
TRBJ2-5,TRBV11-2,ASSLVGRGPQAY
TRBJ1-1,TRBV2,ASSGGQRAF
TRBJ1-2,TRBV28,ASSSPGTGLGSGYT
TRBJ1-4,TRBV5-1,ASSSTSTGWGNEKLF
TRBJ2-3,TRBV18,ASSPTVADTQY
TRBJ1-4,TRBV2,ASSGTVATNEKLF
TRBJ1-6,TRBV28,ASSFLRGDNSPLH
TRBJ1-1,TRBV28,ASSSSSGGSTEAF
TRBJ1-2,TRBV6-4,ARLKLDRAFGYT
TRBJ2-1,TRBV29-1,SVNKGDRAYNEQF
TRBJ2-2,TRBV9,ASSFWTTNTGELF
TRBJ2-1,TRBV6-5,ATSRQPAYNEQF
TRBJ2-2,TRBV19,ASKMGGTSGTGELF
TRBJ2-4,TRBV28,ASSPRDREPKNIQY
TRBJ2-7,TRBV3-1/TRBV3-2,ASSHTEQSYEQY
TRBJ1-1,TRBV3-1/TRBV3-2,ASSQYSTLPEAF